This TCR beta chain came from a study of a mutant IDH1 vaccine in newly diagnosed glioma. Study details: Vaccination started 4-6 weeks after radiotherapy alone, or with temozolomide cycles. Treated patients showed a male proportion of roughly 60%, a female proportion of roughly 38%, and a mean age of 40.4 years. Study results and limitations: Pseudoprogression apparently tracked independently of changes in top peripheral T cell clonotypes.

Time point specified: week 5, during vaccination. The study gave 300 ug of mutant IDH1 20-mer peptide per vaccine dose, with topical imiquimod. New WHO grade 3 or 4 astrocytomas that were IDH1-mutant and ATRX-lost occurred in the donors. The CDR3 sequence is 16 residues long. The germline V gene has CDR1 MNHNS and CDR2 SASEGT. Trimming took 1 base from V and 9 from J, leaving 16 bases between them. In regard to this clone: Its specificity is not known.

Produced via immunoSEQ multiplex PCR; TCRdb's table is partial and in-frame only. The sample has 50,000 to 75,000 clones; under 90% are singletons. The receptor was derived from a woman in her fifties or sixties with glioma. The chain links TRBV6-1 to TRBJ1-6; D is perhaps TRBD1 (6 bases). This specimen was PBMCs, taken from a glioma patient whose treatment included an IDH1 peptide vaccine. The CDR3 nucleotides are TGTGCCAGCAGTGAAGAGTGGACAGCACAGACTTCACCCCTCCACTTT. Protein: CASSEEWTAQTSPLHF.